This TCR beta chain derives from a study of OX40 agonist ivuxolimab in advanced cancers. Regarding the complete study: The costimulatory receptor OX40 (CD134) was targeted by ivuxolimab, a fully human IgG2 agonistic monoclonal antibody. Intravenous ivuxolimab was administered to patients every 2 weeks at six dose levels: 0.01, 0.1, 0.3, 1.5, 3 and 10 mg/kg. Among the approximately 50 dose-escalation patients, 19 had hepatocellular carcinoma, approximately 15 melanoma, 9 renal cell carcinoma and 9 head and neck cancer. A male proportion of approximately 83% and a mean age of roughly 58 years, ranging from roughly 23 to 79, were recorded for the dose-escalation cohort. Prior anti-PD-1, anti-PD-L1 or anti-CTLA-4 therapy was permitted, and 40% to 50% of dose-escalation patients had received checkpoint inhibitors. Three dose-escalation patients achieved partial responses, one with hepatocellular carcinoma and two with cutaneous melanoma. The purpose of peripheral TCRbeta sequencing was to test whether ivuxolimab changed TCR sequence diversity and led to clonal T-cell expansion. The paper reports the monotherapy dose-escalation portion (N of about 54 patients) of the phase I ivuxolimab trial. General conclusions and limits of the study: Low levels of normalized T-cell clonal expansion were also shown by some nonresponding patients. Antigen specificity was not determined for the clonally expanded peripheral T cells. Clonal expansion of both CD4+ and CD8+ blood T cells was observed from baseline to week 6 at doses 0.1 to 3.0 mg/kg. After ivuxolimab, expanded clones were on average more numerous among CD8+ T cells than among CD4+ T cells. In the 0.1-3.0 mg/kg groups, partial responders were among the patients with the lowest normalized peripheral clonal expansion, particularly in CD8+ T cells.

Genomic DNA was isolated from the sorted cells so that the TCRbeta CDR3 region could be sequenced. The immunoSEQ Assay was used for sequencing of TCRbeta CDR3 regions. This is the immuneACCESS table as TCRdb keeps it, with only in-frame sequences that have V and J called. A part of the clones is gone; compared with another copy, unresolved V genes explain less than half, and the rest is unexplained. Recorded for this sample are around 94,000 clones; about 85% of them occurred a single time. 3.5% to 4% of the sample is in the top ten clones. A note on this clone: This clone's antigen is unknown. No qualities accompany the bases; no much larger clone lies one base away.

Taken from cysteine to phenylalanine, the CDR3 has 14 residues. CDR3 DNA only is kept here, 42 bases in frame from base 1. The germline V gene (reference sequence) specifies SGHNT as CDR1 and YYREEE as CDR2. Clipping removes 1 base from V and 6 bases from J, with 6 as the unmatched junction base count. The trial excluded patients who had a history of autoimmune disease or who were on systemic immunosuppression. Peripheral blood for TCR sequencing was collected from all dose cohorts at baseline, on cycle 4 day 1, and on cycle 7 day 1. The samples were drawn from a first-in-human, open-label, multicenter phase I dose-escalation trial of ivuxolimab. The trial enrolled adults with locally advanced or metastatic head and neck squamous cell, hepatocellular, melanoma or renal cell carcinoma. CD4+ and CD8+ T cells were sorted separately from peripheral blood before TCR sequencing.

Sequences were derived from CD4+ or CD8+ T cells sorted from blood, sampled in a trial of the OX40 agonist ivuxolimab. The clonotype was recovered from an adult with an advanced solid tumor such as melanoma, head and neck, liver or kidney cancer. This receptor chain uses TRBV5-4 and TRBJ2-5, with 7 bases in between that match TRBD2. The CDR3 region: CASSLRGSPQTQYF. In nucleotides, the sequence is TGTGCCAGCAGCTTGCGCGGGAGTCCGCAGACCCAGTACTTC.